Listed below are T cell receptor beta chains from one sample, sequenced in a study of spatial heterogeneity in lung cancer. TCRdb analysed the 5' RACE reads with MiXCR anew, one entry per CDR3 protein. In the table there are fewer than 20,000 distinct CDR3 sequences, around 20% of which are singletons. The material sequenced was PBMCs, taken at surgery. The receptors originated from a male donor with early-stage non-small cell lung cancer. The CDR3 runs from the conserved cysteine through the conserved F or W. The D gene is left open where the match is weak. Where a row states a size, it is once, few, many or the class of an expanded clone; other rows omit it.

V	D	J	length	size	CDR3	DNA
TRBV7-9	TRBD1	TRBJ2-7	15	many	CASSQPGTGGYEQYF	TGTGCCAGCAGCCAACCCGGGACAGGGGGTTACGAGCAGTACTTC
TRBV3-1	NA	TRBJ1-5	13	many	CASSQDLDQPQHF	TGTGCCAGCAGCCAAGATTTGGATCAGCCCCAGCATTTT
TRBV6-5	NA	TRBJ1-1	15	many	CASSRLPGGRTEAFF	TGTGCCAGCAGTCGCTTACCTGGGGGGCGGACTGAAGCTTTCTTT
TRBV2	NA	TRBJ1-4	15	once	CASRPRQLVIEKLFF	TGTGCCAGCAGACCAAGACAGTTAGTGATTGAAAAACTGTTTTTT
TRBV3-1	TRBD2	TRBJ2-5	16	once	CASSRVTSGGSETQYF	TGTGCCAGCAGCCGAGTGACTAGCGGGGGAAGTGAGACCCAGTACTTC
TRBV29-1	NA	TRBJ1-2	11	NA	CSVGLGIFYTF	TGCAGCGTTGGGTTAGGAATTTTCTACACCTTC
TRBV7-9	NA	TRBJ2-3	12	NA	CASLHVTDTQYF	TGTGCCAGCCTCCATGTAACAGATACGCAGTATTTT
TRBV7-9	TRBD2	TRBJ2-1	16	many	CASFPAGEGAYNEQFF	TGTGCCAGCTTTCCAGCGGGGGAGGGTGCCTACAATGAGCAGTTCTTC
TRBV5-4	NA	TRBJ2-1	13	NA	CASSLADIYEQFF	TGTGCCAGCAGCTTGGCCGACATCTATGAGCAGTTCTTC
TRBV2	NA	TRBJ1-5	13	few	CAGGRGENQPQHF	TGTGCCGGCGGGCGCGGAGAAAATCAGCCCCAGCATTTT
TRBV7-2	NA	TRBJ2-5	15	many	CASSLVLTDQETQYF	TGTGCCAGCAGCTTAGTATTAACAGACCAAGAGACCCAGTACTTC
TRBV20-1	NA	TRBJ2-3	11	many	CSPLGGDTQYF	TGCAGTCCCCTGGGGGGAGATACGCAGTATTTT
TRBV7-2	TRBD1	TRBJ2-7	14	many	CASRRTGLAYEQYF	TGTGCCAGCAGAAGGACAGGGCTCGCCTACGAGCAGTACTTC
TRBV18	TRBD1	TRBJ1-4	17	many	CASSPPGQAATNEKLFF	TGTGCCAGCTCACCGCCGGGACAGGCTGCAACTAATGAAAAACTGTTTTTT
TRBV7-2	NA	TRBJ2-7	14	NA	CASSTVSGSYEQYF	TGTGCCAGCAGTACTGTGTCAGGGTCCTACGAGCAGTACTTC
TRBV7-2	NA	TRBJ1-2	16	many	CASSNQEARQGYGYTF	TGTGCCAGCAGCAACCAGGAGGCCCGGCAGGGCTATGGCTACACCTTC
TRBV6-2/TRBV6-3	NA	TRBJ1-1	15	few	CASSYLAGRHTEAFF	TGTGCCAGCAGTTACTTGGCAGGGAGGCACACTGAAGCTTTCTTT
TRBV29-1	NA	TRBJ2-5	13	NA	CSVAGSGQETQYF	TGCAGCGTTGCCGGAAGCGGACAAGAGACCCAGTACTTC
TRBV5-1	NA	TRBJ1-4	15	NA	CASSFVGVVNEKLFF	TGCGCCAGCAGCTTCGTGGGGGTCGTAAATGAAAAACTGTTTTTT
TRBV6-1	TRBD1	TRBJ1-1	13	few	CASTSGQVLEAFF	TGTGCCAGCACTTCAGGACAGGTCCTTGAAGCTTTCTTT
TRBV27	NA	TRBJ2-2	19	many	CASSPLEQKGNFWTGELFF	TGTGCCAGCAGTCCCCTGGAACAGAAGGGGAATTTTTGGACCGGGGAGCTGTTTTTT
TRBV29-1	NA	TRBJ1-5	12	many	CSVQESNQPQHF	TGCAGCGTTCAGGAGTCGAATCAGCCCCAGCATTTT
TRBV7-8	TRBD2	TRBJ2-7	15	medium-sized	CASRQWEGPAYEQYF	TGTGCCAGCAGGCAATGGGAGGGGCCGGCCTACGAGCAGTACTTC
TRBV2	NA	TRBJ1-5	14	NA	CASTRVDSNQPQHF	TGTGCCAGCACCAGGGTGGATAGCAATCAGCCCCAGCATTTT
TRBV7-6	TRBD1	TRBJ1-1	14	few	CASSRDSKPTEAFF	TGTGCCAGCAGCCGGGACAGCAAGCCCACTGAAGCTTTCTTT
TRBV7-8	NA	TRBJ2-3	15	many	CASSLGQDRTDTQYF	TGTGCCAGCAGCTTAGGACAGGACCGCACAGATACGCAGTATTTT
TRBV2	NA	TRBJ2-7	12	many	CASTHPNSEQYF	TGTGCCAGCACCCACCCAAATTCCGAGCAGTACTTC
TRBV3-1	NA	TRBJ2-1	16	medium-sized	CASSQDPGSSYNEQFF	TGTGCCAGCAGCCAAGATCCGGGGAGCTCCTACAATGAGCAGTTCTTC
TRBV14	NA	TRBJ1-3	13	NA	CASSQVGGGTIYF	TGTGCCAGCAGCCAAGTCGGCGGGGGCACCATATATTTT
TRBV25-1	NA	TRBJ2-1	14	few	CASSEAFRVSEQFF	TGTGCCAGCAGTGAGGCCTTCAGGGTTTCCGAGCAGTTCTTC
TRBV7-2	TRBD1	TRBJ1-5	14	few	CASKTGQPNQPQHF	TGTGCCAGCAAGACGGGACAGCCAAATCAGCCCCAGCATTTT
TRBV18	NA	TRBJ2-3	14	many	CASSPTSFTDTQYF	TGTGCCAGCTCACCAACCTCTTTCACAGATACGCAGTATTTT
TRBV28	NA	TRBJ2-7	16	NA	CASSGSLSDRTYEQYF	TGTGCCAGCAGTGGGTCCCTATCGGACCGAACCTACGAGCAGTACTTC
TRBV19	NA	TRBJ1-6	17	many	CASRGYASSSYNSPLHF	TGTGCCAGTAGAGGGTACGCCTCGAGCTCCTATAATTCACCCCTCCACTTT
TRBV6-6	NA	TRBJ1-3	14	few	CASMGTSSGNTIYF	TGTGCCAGCATGGGGACAAGCTCTGGAAACACCATATATTTT
TRBV2	NA	TRBJ2-1	13	many	CASNYDPAGEQFF	TGTGCCAGCAATTATGACCCCGCCGGTGAGCAGTTCTTC
TRBV6-6	NA	TRBJ2-7	14	NA	CASTKLDAGGEQYF	TGTGCCAGCACCAAACTCGACGCCGGTGGCGAGCAGTACTTC
TRBV29-1	TRBD1	TRBJ1-2	15	many	CSVGDDRGQLYGYTF	TGCAGCGTTGGGGATGACAGGGGGCAACTCTATGGCTACACCTTC
TRBV20-1	NA	TRBJ2-1	14	NA	CSAIGGGSYNEQFF	TGCAGTGCTATCGGAGGGGGCTCCTACAATGAGCAGTTCTTC
TRBV9	TRBD2	TRBJ2-1	14	many	CASSVAGGIGEQFF	TGTGCCAGCAGCGTAGCGGGGGGGATTGGTGAGCAGTTCTTC
TRBV12-5	NA	TRBJ1-5	14	many	CASASPETNQPQHF	TGTGCTAGCGCCTCACCAGAAACTAATCAGCCCCAGCATTTT